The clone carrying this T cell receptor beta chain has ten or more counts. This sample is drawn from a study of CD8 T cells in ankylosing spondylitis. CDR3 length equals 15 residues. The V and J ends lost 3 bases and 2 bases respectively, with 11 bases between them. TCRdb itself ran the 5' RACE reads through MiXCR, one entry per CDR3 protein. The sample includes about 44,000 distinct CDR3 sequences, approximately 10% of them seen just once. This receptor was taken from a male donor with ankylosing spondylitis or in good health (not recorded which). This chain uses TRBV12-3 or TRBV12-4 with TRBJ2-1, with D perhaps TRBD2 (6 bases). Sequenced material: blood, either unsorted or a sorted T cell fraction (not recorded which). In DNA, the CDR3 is TGTGCCAGCAGTTTTGGGGGGACCCCCTACAATGAGCAGTTCTTC. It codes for CASSFGGTPYNEQFF.